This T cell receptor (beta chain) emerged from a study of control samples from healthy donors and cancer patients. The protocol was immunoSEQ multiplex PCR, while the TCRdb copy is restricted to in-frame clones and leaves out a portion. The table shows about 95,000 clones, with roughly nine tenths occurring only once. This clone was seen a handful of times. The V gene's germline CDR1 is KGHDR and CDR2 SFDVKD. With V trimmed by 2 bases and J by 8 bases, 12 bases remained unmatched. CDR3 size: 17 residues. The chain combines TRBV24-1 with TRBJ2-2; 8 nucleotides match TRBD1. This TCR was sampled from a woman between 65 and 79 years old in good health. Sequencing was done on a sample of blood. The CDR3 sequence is CATSDSQGARQSGELFF. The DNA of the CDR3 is TGTGCCACCAGTGATTCTCAGGGGGCGCGTCAGTCTGGGGAGCTGTTTTTT.